Presented here are 24 T cell receptor beta chains from one specimen sequenced in a study of blood T cell repertoires in COVID-19. The assay was immunoSEQ multiplex PCR, and TCRdb's table has in-frame clones only and misses some. The sample includes some 65,000 clones, under 95% of them seen just once. The specimen sequenced was peripheral blood. The source of these receptors is a man between 65 and 80 years old with active COVID-19.

The V call is TRBV10-1, the J call TRBJ2-2; D unclear. CDR1 is WNHNN, CDR2 SYGVQD, per germline (reference sequence). The V end was cut by 8 bases, the J end by 2 bases, with 15 bases between. The CDR3 is 15 amino acids. The CDR3 here is CASYSGDPNTGELFF. For the CDR3, the DNA is TGCGCCAGCTATTCAGGCGACCCAAACACCGGGGAGCTGTTTTTT.

The chain is built from TRBV6-5 and TRBJ2-1, with 9 positions matching TRBD1. The CDR3 runs 14 residues. Germline CDR1 reads MNHEY; CDR2 reads SVGAGI. Trimming cost V 7 bases and J 4 bases; bases outside gene matches: 5. The CDR3 bases are TGTGCCAGCACTCTCGGGACAGGGTACAATGAGCAGTTCTTC. Translation: CASTLGTGYNEQFF.

The rearrangement uses TRBV7-8 and TRBJ2-5; weak D call: TRBD2 (6 bases). Between the trimmed V and J ends, which lost 0 bases and 0 bases, there was a span of 8 bases. The CDR3 is 15 residues long. Germline V gene sequence: CDR1 SGHVS, CDR2 FQNEAQ. CDR3 amino acids: CASSLAGLYQETQYF. In DNA, the CDR3 is TGTGCCAGCAGCTTAGCGGGACTTTACCAAGAGACCCAGTACTTC.

The rearrangement links TRBV6-6 to TRBJ1-1, with D maybe TRBD1 (5 bases). V was shortened by 8 bases and J by 1 base, with 14 bases between the two germline ends. The V gene's germline CDR1 is MNHNY and CDR2 SVGAGI (reference sequence). CDR3 length equals 14 residues. The CDR3 bases are TGTGCCAGCGTAACCCAGGGAACGAACACTGAAGCTTTCTTT. As protein: CASVTQGTNTEAFF.

V and J are TRBV13 and TRBJ2-7; no clear D. Trimming took 0 bases from V and 5 from J, leaving 11 bases between them. Germline CDR1 is PRHDT and CDR2 is FYEKMQ (reference sequence). This CDR3 spans 14 amino acids. The CDR3 DNA sequence: TGTGCCAGCAGCTTAGGACATGATGTGGACGAGCAGTACGTC. Translation: CASSLGHDVDEQYV.

This chain uses TRBV14 with TRBJ2-5, with 10 bases that match TRBD2. Germline CDR1 is SGHDN and CDR2 is FVKESK. The ends lost 2 bases at V and 2 bases at J; junction bases unmatched: 17. The CDR3 contains 20 residues. DNA of the CDR3: TGTGCCAGCAGCCAACGGAAACCGGGGCCACTAGCGGGGACTCAAGAGACCCAGTACTTC. As protein: CASSQRKPGPLAGTQETQYF.

V gene TRBV24-1 combines with J gene TRBJ1-2; no clear D gene. There are 14 residues in the CDR3. Deletions cut 1 base from V and 1 base from J, with 6 bases between. CDR1 is KGHDR, CDR2 SFDVKD, per germline. The CDR3 sequence: CATSDFSYNYGYTF. CDR3 nucleotide sequence: TGTGCCACCAGTGATTTTAGCTATAACTATGGCTACACCTTC.

In its sample, this clone was seen a few times. V usage is TRBV19 and J usage is TRBJ1-1, with 11 nucleotides matching TRBD1. With 5 bases clipped from V and 0 bases from J, the junction kept 8 bases outside the gene matches. The CDR3 contains 17 residues. Germline-derived CDR1 and CDR2 are LNHDA and SQIVND (reference sequence). DNA for the CDR3: TGTGCCAGTAGTTACAAGGGACAGGGGGTGATGAACACTGAAGCTTTCTTT. Its protein product is CASSYKGQGVMNTEAFF.

This chain links TRBV18 with TRBJ2-7, with 13 bases aligning to TRBD2. V lost 3 bases, J lost 5 bases, and 13 bases stayed unmatched. Germline CDR1 reads KGHSH; CDR2 reads LQKENI. The CDR3 sequence is 18 residues long. Here the CDR3 DNA reads TGTGCCAGCTCACCCTACGGGACTAGCGGGGCTTCCTTGAACGAGCAGTACGTC. Its translation is CASSPYGTSGASLNEQYV.

This clone was detected once. The chain carries TRBV5-4 and TRBJ1-2; tentatively, D is TRBD1 (5 bases). Germline V lookup: CDR1 SGHNT, CDR2 YYREEE (reference sequence). The CDR3 has 15 amino acids. Trimming removed 0 bases from V and 3 bases from J, with 12 bases in between. The CDR3 region is CASSLVGREDYGYTF. DNA for the CDR3: TGTGCCAGCAGCTTGGTTGGCAGGGAGGACTATGGCTACACCTTC.

This clone was counted a single time. The chain has TRBV19 and TRBJ1-2; TRBD1 might be the D (5 bases). CDR1 is LNHDA, CDR2 SQIVND, per germline (reference sequence). V was cut by 5 bases and J by 5 bases, with 9 bases left in between. The CDR3 loop spans 12 amino acids. CDR3 protein: CASSPRGYGYTF. CDR3 sequence (DNA): TGTGCCAGTAGTCCTAGGGGTTATGGCTACACCTTC.

The chain couples TRBV2 to TRBJ2-3; D remains unclear. The V gene lost 5 bases and the J gene lost 1 base, with 13 bases spanning the gap. Germline loops: CDR1 SNHLY, CDR2 FYNNEI. CDR3 size: 15 residues. The CDR3 sequence: CASSSQRSGTDTQYF. The CDR3 nucleotides are TGTGCCAGCAGTTCCCAAAGAAGCGGCACAGATACGCAGTATTTT.

V is TRBV18 and J is TRBJ2-2; 10 nucleotides match TRBD1. Germline lookup yields CDR1 KGHSH and CDR2 LQKENI. This CDR3 is 17 amino acids long. After removal of 8 bases from V and 5 bases from J, the junction contained 14 bases not matched to a gene. CDR3 loop: CASRDRGPLMGTGELFF. DNA of the CDR3: TGTGCCAGCCGGGACAGGGGTCCCTTAATGGGGACCGGGGAGCTGTTTTTT.

In this sample, this clone turned up once. The chain is built from TRBV3-1 (or the pseudogene TRBV3-2) and TRBJ2-5; D ambiguous. There are 15 residues in the CDR3. Trimming pared 1 base from V and 2 bases from J, leaving 11 bases between. Germline-derived CDR1 and CDR2 are LGHDT and YNNKEL (reference sequence). The DNA for the CDR3 is TGTGCCAGCAGCCAAGGTCGGATAGCACAAGAGACCCAGTACTTC. This sequence encodes CASSQGRIAQETQYF.

V is TRBV6-1 and J is TRBJ1-2; perhaps TRBD1 as D (6 bases). Trimming removed 0 bases at V and 8 bases at J, with 13 bases between. This CDR3 is 14 amino acids long. Per the germline V gene, CDR1 is MNHNS and CDR2 is SASEGT. CDR3 sequence: CASSEAWTAIGYTF. The DNA of the CDR3 is TGTGCCAGCAGTGAAGCTTGGACAGCAATAGGCTACACCTTC.

The chain recombines TRBV5-1 with TRBJ1-4, with D possibly TRBD1 on 6 matching bases. CDR3 length equals 15 residues. V lost 5 bases to trimming and J lost 5 bases, with 16 bases between them. Germline V gene data show CDR1 as SGHRS and CDR2 as YFSETQ. The CDR3 DNA is TGCGCCAGCAGGGGTCCGGGACACCTGAATGAAAAACTGTTTTTT. Residues: CASRGPGHLNEKLFF. The complete variable domain, with remaining parts taken from reference TRBV5-1 and TRBJ1-4, reads KAGVTQTPRYLIKTRGQQVTLSCSPISGHRSVSWYQQTPGQGLQFLFEYFSETQRNKGNFPGRFSGRQFSNSRSEMNVSTLELGDSALYLCASRGPGHLNEKLFFGSGTQLSVL.

This chain links TRBV5-4 with TRBJ2-4; no definite D call. The CDR3 totals 17 residues. V dropped 3 bases and J dropped 0 bases, with 16 bases sitting between them. The germline CDR1 and CDR2 sequences are SGHNT and YYREEE (reference sequence). CDR3 loop: CASSSDTDALAKNIQYF. The CDR3 DNA follows: TGTGCCAGCAGCTCAGACACCGATGCATTAGCCAAAAACATTCAGTACTTC.

This clone was seen a single time. V and J are TRBV29-1 and TRBJ2-2; TRBD1 agrees at 7 bases. J lost 5 bases, V lost 7 bases, and 4 bases had no gene match. This CDR3 spans 12 amino acids. In germline, CDR1 is SQVTM, CDR2 ANQGSEA. Here the CDR3 DNA reads TGCAGCGGCGGACAGGCGACCGGGGAGCTGTTTTTT. This encodes CSGGQATGELFF.

This clone was observed a single time. The chain employs TRBV10-3 and TRBJ2-7, with 10 bases lining up with TRBD1. After removal of 4 bases from V and 4 bases from J, the junction contained 7 bases not matched to a gene. The CDR3 covers 15 residues. The germline gives CDR1 ENHRY, CDR2 SYGVKD. CDR3 sequence: CAISASTGGFYEQYF. The CDR3 coding sequence is TGTGCCATCAGTGCTTCGACAGGGGGCTTTTACGAGCAGTACTTC.

The chain is built from TRBV16 and TRBJ2-7, with a tentative D call TRBD2 (6 bases). Per germline, CDR1 KGHSY and CDR2 FQNENV. The CDR3 is 14 residues long. The V end lost 5 bases, the J end lost 2 bases, and 13 bases lay between the germline ends. CDR3 in amino acids: CASSSGTFAYEQYF. The CDR3, as DNA: TGTGCCAGCAGCTCCGGGACTTTCGCCTACGAGCAGTACTTC.

The V call is TRBV19, the J call TRBJ1-1; 9 nucleotides agree with TRBD1. Germline values: CDR1 LNHDA, CDR2 SQIVND (reference sequence). The junction had 5 bases not matched to a gene; V was cut back by 3 bases and J by 0 bases. CDR3 size: 16 residues. The DNA of the CDR3 is TGTGCCAGTAGTATGACCGGGACAGGGATGAACACTGAAGCTTTCTTT. Translating it yields CASSMTGTGMNTEAFF.

This chain joins TRBV10-3 and TRBJ2-3, with 9 bases matching TRBD2. From germline, CDR1 is ENHRY and CDR2 SYGVKD. This CDR3 is 15 amino acids long. With 6 bases clipped from V and 5 bases from J, the junction kept 9 bases outside the gene matches. CDR3 sequence: CAISTVGTSLDTQYF. The CDR3 DNA reads as TGTGCCATCAGCACGGTTGGGACTAGCTTAGATACGCAGTATTTT.

The V and J genes are TRBV15 and TRBJ2-3, with 8 nucleotides matching TRBD1. This CDR3 region has 18 residues. Per the germline V gene, CDR1 is LNHNV and CDR2 is YYDKDF (reference sequence). After removal of 3 bases from V and 3 bases from J, the junction contained 14 bases not matched to a gene. CDR3 sequence reads: CATSREPPGTGPTDTQYF. The CDR3 DNA follows: TGTGCCACCAGCAGGGAGCCCCCGGGGACAGGTCCAACAGATACGCAGTATTTT. Complete variable domain (other parts from reference TRBV15 and TRBJ2-3): DAMVIQNPRYQVTQFGKPVTLSCSQTLNHNVMYWYQQKSSQAPKLLFHYYDKDFNNEADTPDNFQSRRPNTSFCFLDIRSPGLGDTAMYLCATSREPPGTGPTDTQYFGPGTRLTVL.

The chain employs TRBV4-1 and TRBJ1-4, with 12 nucleotides matching TRBD1. The CDR3 is 18 amino acids. The V and J ends lost 4 bases and 0 bases, in that order; junction bases with no gene match: 6. Germline-derived CDR1 and CDR2 are MGHRA and YSYEKL. The CDR3 reads CASSRGTGGSATNEKLFF. In DNA form, the CDR3 reads TGCGCCAGCAGCCGGGGGACAGGGGGCTCGGCAACTAATGAAAAACTGTTTTTT.